This T cell receptor (beta chain) is from a study of blood T cell repertoires in COVID-19. Looking at the study overall: Samples of COVID-19 (acute and convalescent) were obtained from the United States, Italy and Spain. T cells, B-cell-depleted T cells, or PBMCs provided the cDNA or gDNA that served as material.

After removal of 4 bases from V and 1 base from J, the junction contained 5 bases not matched to a gene. Germline CDR1 and CDR2: LGHDT and YNNKEL (reference sequence). This CDR3 contains 15 residues. The authors' processing: Using reference gene primer amplification, nucleated cell counts were estimated. Generated by immunoSEQ multiplex PCR, the TCRdb table keeps only in-frame clones and is missing some. V and J calls and clone size are given by that table; D and trimming were obtained from the DNA. In the table there are approximately 31,000 clones, approximately 85% of which are singletons. The clonotype comes from an elderly man with active COVID-19. The sample comprised peripheral blood. This sequence joins TRBV3-1 (or the pseudogene TRBV3-2) and TRBJ1-1; 8 nucleotides align to TRBD1. The DNA of the CDR3 is TGTGCCAGCAGCCTTGGACAGGGTCCGAACACTGAAGCTTTCTTT. Its protein product is CASSLGQGPNTEAFF.